This T cell receptor beta chain was captured in a study of somatic mutations in cytotoxic T cells in rheumatoid arthritis. Study information: Before any treatment began, about 27 ml EDTA peripheral blood was collected from patients right after diagnosis.

Generated by immunoSEQ multiplex PCR, the TCRdb table keeps only in-frame clones and is missing some. Here the sample spans roughly 30,000 clones, around 87% being singletons. Overall study results and limits: The largest CD8+ clone made up over 20% of CD8+ cells in about an eighth of the roughly 65 patients. The antigen targets of the expanded CD8+ clones lacked identification. CD8+ clonality increased with age in rheumatoid arthritis patients but not in healthy controls.

In the case of this clone: Its antigen is not known.

The sample taken for sequencing was CD8+ T cells sorted from blood. The TCR sequence derives from an adult with rheumatoid arthritis.

Here the CDR3 reads CASRSKASYEQYF. The CDR3 nucleotides read TGTGCCAGCAGGTCGAAAGCCTCCTACGAGCAGTACTTC. The chain recombines TRBV27 with TRBJ2-7, with D unclear. The germline V gene has CDR1 MNHEY and CDR2 SMNVEV (reference sequence). The CDR3 is 13 residues long. V was trimmed by 6 bases and J by 0 bases, leaving 9 bases between them.